These 9 T cell receptor beta chains share one sample of origin, sequenced in a study of blood T cell repertoires in COVID-19. Clones were read by immunoSEQ multiplex PCR, and TCRdb kept only the in-frame ones, dropping some. The top ten hold under 1.5% of the sample, which has about 380,000 clones, about 90% seen once. Sequences were obtained from PBMCs or T cells enriched from blood (not recorded which). The receptors here all came from a man aged 25-40 years who had recovered from COVID-19.

J is TRBJ2-1 and V is TRBV19, with 7 bases matching TRBD1. The germline gives CDR1 LNHDA, CDR2 SQIVND (reference sequence). The CDR3 runs to 12 residues. V was pared by 4 bases and J by 15 bases, with 9 bases of the junction left unmatched. CDR3 nucleotides: TGTGCCAGTAGTACCGAGACAGGGAAGGGGTTCTTC. This gives the protein CASSTETGKGFF.

V gene TRBV7-4 combines with J gene TRBJ1-5, with 8 bases lining up with TRBD1. Germline CDR1 is SGHVT and CDR2 is SQSDAQ. This CDR3 is built from 16 residues. With V trimmed by 5 bases and J by 1 base, 7 bases remained unmatched. CDR3 in DNA: TGTGCCAGCAGCCCTCTCCAGGGGGCGAGCAATCAGCCCCAGCATTTT. It codes for CASSPLQGASNQPQHF. The whole variable domain, filled in from reference TRBV7-4 and TRBJ1-5, reads GAGVSQSPRYKVAKRGRDVALRCDSISGHVTLYWYRQTLGQGSEVLTYSQSDAQRDKSGRPSGRFSAERPERSVSTLKIQRTEQGDSAVYLCASSPLQGASNQPQHFGDGTRLSIL.

V usage is TRBV11-2 and J usage is TRBJ1-6, with 7 bases matching TRBD1. The CDR3 sequence is 15 residues long. J gave up 7 bases and V 5 bases, and 8 bases lay outside the gene matches. The germline V gene has CDR1 SGHAT and CDR2 FQNNGV. This CDR3 reads CASSTLDRINSPLHF. In DNA, the CDR3 is TGTGCCAGCAGCACCTTGGACAGGATCAATTCACCCCTCCACTTT.

This clone came up a few times. Germline is not matched at one junction end, which may reflect a read error. This chain connects TRBV4-1 to TRBJ1-3; maybe TRBD1 (6 bases). The CDR3 contains 12 residues. Germline CDR1 reads MGHRA; CDR2 reads YSYEKL. CDR3 sequence: CASSQVTGTLDF. The CDR3, as DNA: TGCGCCAGCAGCCAAGTTACCGGGACATTGGATTTT.

The chain recombines TRBV13 with TRBJ2-3; perhaps TRBD2 as D (7 bases). The CDR3 covers 16 residues. Trimming took off 0 bases at V and 5 bases at J, with 15 bases between the two ends. Per the germline V gene, CDR1 is PRHDT and CDR2 is FYEKMQ (reference sequence). In nucleotides, the CDR3 is TGTGCCAGCAGCTTAGGACGGCGGGGGCCGGGAGATACGCAGTATTTT. This translates into CASSLGRRGPGDTQYF.

V and J are TRBV6-6 and TRBJ1-5; weak D call: TRBD1 (5 bases). V lost 2 bases and J lost 6, with 14 bases in between. CDR1 is MNHNY, CDR2 SVGAGI, per germline (reference sequence). The CDR3 is 15 residues long. Written as DNA, the CDR3 is TGTGCCAGCAGTTACGGATCAGGCGGGGGTCAGCCCCAGCATTTT. It codes for CASSYGSGGGQPQHF.

The chain uses TRBV6-5 and TRBJ1-2; 7 nucleotides align to TRBD1. Germline V gene sequence: CDR1 MNHEY, CDR2 SVGAGI. With 7 bases clipped from V and 2 bases from J, the junction kept 10 bases outside the gene matches. This CDR3 is 15 amino acids long. CDR3 nucleotide sequence: TGTGCCAGCATCAAACAGGGGCCTCTGAACTATGGCTACACCTTC. Translated, it gives CASIKQGPLNYGYTF.

This clone appeared a single time. The chain combines TRBV5-1 with TRBJ2-6; 8 bases are shared with TRBD1. This CDR3 comprises 18 residues. Germline V CDR1 and CDR2: SGHRS, YFSETQ. V lost 4 bases and J lost 2; bases outside the gene matches: 11. CDR3 amino acids: CASSPRRTGQTGANVLTF. The CDR3 DNA is TGCGCCAGCAGCCCCCGCCGGACAGGGCAAACTGGGGCCAACGTCCTGACTTTC.

The CDR3 coding sequence is TGTGCCAGCAGCTTGGGGGGATCGAACACCGGGGAGCTGTTTTTT. It encodes CASSLGGSNTGELFF. The gene calls are TRBV7-9 and TRBJ2-2; the D gene is possibly TRBD2 (6 bases). The V gene's germline CDR1 is SEHNR and CDR2 FQNEAQ (reference sequence). CDR3 size: 15 residues. V dropped 3 bases and J dropped 0 bases, with 8 bases sitting between them.